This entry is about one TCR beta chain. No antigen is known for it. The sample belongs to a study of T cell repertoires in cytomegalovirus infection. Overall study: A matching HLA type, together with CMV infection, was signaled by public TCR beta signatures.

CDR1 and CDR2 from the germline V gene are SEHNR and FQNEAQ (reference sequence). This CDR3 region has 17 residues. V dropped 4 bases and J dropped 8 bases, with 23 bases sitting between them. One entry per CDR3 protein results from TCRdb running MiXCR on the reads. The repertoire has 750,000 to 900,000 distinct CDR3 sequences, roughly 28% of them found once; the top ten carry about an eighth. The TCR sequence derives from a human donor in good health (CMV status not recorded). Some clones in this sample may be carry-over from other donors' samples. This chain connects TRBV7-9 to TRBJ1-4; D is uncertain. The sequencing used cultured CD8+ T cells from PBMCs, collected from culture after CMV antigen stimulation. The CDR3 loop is CASSSPFMGSGKEKLFF. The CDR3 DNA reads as TGTGCCAGCAGCTCCCCCTTTATGGGGAGTGGGAAAGAAAAACTGTTTTTT.